The rows below give T cell receptor beta chains drawn from one sample of a study of blood T cell repertoires in COVID-19. Libraries were prepared by immunoSEQ multiplex PCR; TCRdb keeps only in-frame clonotypes and omits some of them. The top ten hold more than 4.5% of the sample, which has 50,000 to 65,000 clones, approximately 86% seen once. The sample was peripheral blood. These receptors all come from a man between 60 and 75 years old with acute or convalescent COVID-19. Each CDR3 is given with its conserved first and last residue. The D gene is left open where the match is weak. Clone size is shown for a subset of rows, as once, few, many or a class of expanded clone.

TRBJ2-2,TRBD2,-,TRBV30,TGTGCCTGGAGAGGGACTAGCGGGAGAGGGGGCACCGGGGAGCTGTTTTTT,CAWRGTSGRGGTGELFF
TRBJ2-7,-,-,TRBV4-1,TGCGCCAGCAGCGCGGCGGGCGCCGCCTACGAGCAGTACTTC,CASSAAGAAYEQYF
TRBJ2-5,TRBD2,-,TRBV11-3,TGTGCCAGCAGCCGCGGACTAGCGGGCGAAGAGACCCAGTACTTC,CASSRGLAGEETQYF
TRBJ1-1,-,-,TRBV28,TGTGCCAGCAGTTTATGGCAGTACTATAACACTGAAGCTTTCTTT,CASSLWQYYNTEAFF
TRBJ1-6,TRBD1,-,TRBV4-1,TGCGCCAGCAGGCCCGGGACAGGGAATAATTCACCCCTCCACTTT,CASRPGTGNNSPLHF
TRBJ1-2,TRBD1,-,TRBV5-1,TGCGCCAGCAGCTTGCAACAGGGGAGCGCCTATGGCTACACCTTC,CASSLQQGSAYGYTF
TRBJ1-4,-,-,TRBV6-5,TGTGCCAGCATCGAAGGACAGTGGAGAGAAAAACTGTTTTTT,CASIEGQWREKLFF
TRBJ1-2,-,-,TRBV3-1/TRBV3-2,TGTGCCAGCAGCCCCAGCGGACAGCCCTCCTATGGCTACACCTTC,CASSPSGQPSYGYTF
TRBJ2-2,TRBD2,-,TRBV7-8,TGTGCCAGCAGCTTAGCGGACCTAGCGGGGGGGGAGCTGTTTTTT,CASSLADLAGGELFF
TRBJ2-3,-,-,TRBV6-5,TGTGCCAGCAGCACCGGGGAGTCCACAGATACGCAGTATTTT,CASSTGESTDTQYF
TRBJ2-1,TRBD2,-,TRBV18,TGTGCCAGCTCACCAGATAGCGGGAGGACGACCAATGAGCAGTTCTTC,CASSPDSGRTTNEQFF
TRBJ1-2,-,-,TRBV7-2,TGTGCCAGCACCCCGGGGGGGCTTGGCTATGGCTACACCTTC,CASTPGGLGYGYTF
TRBJ1-1,-,-,TRBV29-1,TGCAGCGTTGAAGGGCAGGCCCGTGGAACTGAAGCTTTCTTT,CSVEGQARGTEAFF
TRBJ2-5,TRBD2,few,TRBV7-2,TGTGCCAGCAGCTTGGGACCTGGGCTAGCGGTGACCCAGTACTTC,CASSLGPGLAVTQYF
TRBJ1-1,-,-,TRBV10-1,TGCGCCAGCAGTGAGTCGAGTATGAACACTGAAGCTTTCTTT,CASSESSMNTEAFF
TRBJ2-7,TRBD1,once,TRBV10-1,TGCGCCAGCCCCAACCCGAACAGGGGGCCCCTCTACGAGCAGTACTTC,CASPNPNRGPLYEQYF
TRBJ2-1,-,-,TRBV7-8,TGTGCCAGCAGCTTAGGTAGGGGGCGCGCGAGCGGGGGTGCTCAGTTCTTC,CASSLGRGRASGGAQFF
TRBJ1-3,-,once,TRBV11-2,TGTGCCAGCAGCTTATACTCGGTTGGAAACACCATATATTTT,CASSLYSVGNTIYF
TRBJ1-5,-,-,TRBV28,TGTGCCAGCAGTTTTTCCGCGAGAGGCAATCAGCCCCAGCATTTT,CASSFSARGNQPQHF
TRBJ2-1,TRBD2,-,TRBV28,TGTGCCAGCAGTTTGGGGGTAGCGGGAGGCCGGGTGAATGAGCAGTTCTTC,CASSLGVAGGRVNEQFF
TRBJ1-1,-,-,TRBV5-1,TGCGCCAGCAGCTTGGCCGGAGGTTTCACTGAAGCTTTCTTT,CASSLAGGFTEAFF
TRBJ2-7,-,-,TRBV24-1,TGTGCCACCAGCGGGAGTGGGTCCTACGAGCAGTACTTC,CATSGSGSYEQYF
TRBJ2-1,TRBD2,-,TRBV9,TGTGCCAGCAGCCTAACCGGGACTAGCGGGAAGGGTGAGCAGTTCTTC,CASSLTGTSGKGEQFF
TRBJ1-1,-,-,TRBV5-1,TGCGCCAGCAGCTTGGGCTCGAGGGCTCCGAACACTGAAGCTTTCTTT,CASSLGSRAPNTEAFF
TRBJ1-2,-,-,TRBV18,TGTGCCAGCTCACAGGGGGTTGTAATACATGGCTACACCTTC,CASSQGVVIHGYTF
TRBJ1-6,-,-,TRBV27,TGTGCCAGCAAACACGCACAGGGCTCTGATTCACCCCTCCACTTT,CASKHAQGSDSPLHF
TRBJ2-2,TRBD2,-,TRBV5-1,TGCGCCAGCAGCCTCACGCCTAGCGGGAGAAACACCGGGGAGCTGTTTTTT,CASSLTPSGRNTGELFF
TRBJ2-7,-,-,TRBV18,TGTGCCAGCTCACCACCGACAGGCCCAAGGGGTGCCGGCGAGCAGTACTTC,CASSPPTGPRGAGEQYF
TRBJ2-3,TRBD2,-,TRBV6-4,TGTGCCAGCAGTGAAGCCACTAGCGGGAGCGCAGATACGCAGTATTTT,CASSEATSGSADTQYF
TRBJ1-1,-,-,TRBV12-3/TRBV12-4,TGTGCCAGCAGTTTTTTCGGCACTGAAGCTTTCTTT,CASSFFGTEAFF
TRBJ1-5,-,-,TRBV6-5,TGTGCCAGCAGAGGCAGCAGGGATGGCCAGCCCCAGCATTTT,CASRGSRDGQPQHF
TRBJ2-7,TRBD2,-,TRBV5-1,TGCGCCAGCAGCTCCCTGTACGGCGGGGACTACTACGAGCAGTACTTC,CASSSLYGGDYYEQYF
TRBJ1-3,-,-,TRBV13,TGTGCCAGCAGCTTGACAGTTGCTTCTGGAAACACCATATATTTT,CASSLTVASGNTIYF
TRBJ1-6,-,once,TRBV6-1,TGTGCCAGCAGTGATGGGACACCAGCGAATTCACCCCTCCACTTT,CASSDGTPANSPLHF
TRBJ1-1,-,-,TRBV2,TGTGCCAGCAGCTCGGAGGACACTGAAGCTTTCTTT,CASSSEDTEAFF
TRBJ2-7,TRBD1,-,TRBV29-1,TGCAGCGTTGCCGTGCAGGGGGCAGTACCCCACGAGCAGTACTTC,CSVAVQGAVPHEQYF
TRBJ2-4,TRBD2,-,TRBV5-4,TGTGCCAGCAGCTTGGCTTTGGGGGGGGAAAACATTCAGTACTTC,CASSLALGGENIQYF
TRBJ2-7,TRBD2,once,TRBV7-8,TGTGCCAGCAGCTTAGTTTACCGGGAGGGGAGGGAGCAGTACTTC,CASSLVYREGREQYF
TRBJ2-7,-,-,TRBV21-1,TGTGCCAGCAGCAAACCGGCGGCCTTGCATGGCGAGCAGTACTTC,CASSKPAALHGEQYF
TRBJ2-7,TRBD1,-,TRBV5-1,TGCGCCAGCAGCTTGGCCATGGACAGGGGATTTTACGAGCAGTACTTC,CASSLAMDRGFYEQYF
TRBJ2-1,TRBD1,-,TRBV5-1,TGCGCCAGCAGCTTGCAAGGGGACAGGTTCATCTTC,CASSLQGDRFIF
TRBJ2-7,-,medium-sized,TRBV7-3,TGTGCCAGCTCCCCAACCTTACAGGGCTCCGAGCAGTACTTC,CASSPTLQGSEQYF
TRBJ2-5,-,-,TRBV2,TGTGCCAGCAAAACTAGCACCAACCAAGAGACCCAGTACTTC,CASKTSTNQETQYF
TRBJ2-1,-,-,TRBV20-1,TGCAGTGCTTCTCTTTTCAATGAGCAGTTCTTC,CSASLFNEQFF
TRBJ1-2,TRBD1,-,TRBV5-1,TGCGCCAGCAGCGAACAGGGGTCGACTGGCTACACCTTC,CASSEQGSTGYTF
TRBJ2-7,-,-,TRBV7-7,TGTGCTAGCAGCCCACAGACAGGTGCCTACGAGCAGTACTTC,CASSPQTGAYEQYF
TRBJ2-1,TRBD2,-,TRBV7-3,TGTGCCAGCAGCCCCCGCCCCCCGGGACTAGCGGGAGAGTGGGTCTTC,CASSPRPPGLAGEWVF
TRBJ2-3,-,once,TRBV9,TGTGCCAGCAGCGTAGCTCAGGGGTCAGATACGCAGTATTTT,CASSVAQGSDTQYF
TRBJ1-1,-,-,TRBV18,TGTGCCAGCTCACCAGGGGGCAAAACTGAAGCTTTCTTT,CASSPGGKTEAFF
TRBJ2-5,-,-,TRBV28,TGTGCCAGCAGTTTAGGTTACGACCTAGTAGGCGGTCAAGAGACCCAGTACTTC,CASSLGYDLVGGQETQYF
TRBJ2-3,TRBD1,once,TRBV5-1,TGCGCCAGCAGCTTAGGACAGGTTAGCACAGATACGCAGTATTTT,CASSLGQVSTDTQYF
TRBJ2-2,-,-,TRBV2,TGTGCCAGCATTCAGAACACCGGGGAGCTGTTTTTT,CASIQNTGELFF
TRBJ1-5,-,-,TRBV19,TGTGCCAGTAGTATAGGGGGGGTCAGCAATCAGCCCCAGCATTTT,CASSIGGVSNQPQHF
TRBJ2-7,-,-,TRBV12-3/TRBV12-4,TGTGCCAGCACTTCTAGCCCCCCGGGGTGGCAGTACTTC,CASTSSPPGWQYF